A selection of T cell receptor beta chains follows, all from one sample in a study of cytomegalovirus exposure and HLA in healthy donors. The assay was immunoSEQ multiplex PCR, and TCRdb's table has in-frame clones only and misses some. The sample holds fewer than 90,000 clones, approximately 81% seen once. The sequencing sample was made of PBMCs. All receptors derive from a woman aged 18-35 years in good health and CMV-seropositive. The CDR3 runs from the conserved cysteine through the conserved F or W. Rows may omit the clone size; those that give it use once, few, many or a size class.

clone_size j_call v_call cdr3_aa
. TRBJ1-4 TRBV4-3 CASSLDRAWDEKLFF
. TRBJ2-1 TRBV28 CATDSRYNEQFF
. TRBJ1-1 TRBV7-8 CASSLALRQVNTEAFF
few TRBJ1-5 TRBV30 CAWGDSYSRPQHF
. TRBJ2-5 TRBV9 CASSVGLAGVQETQYF
. TRBJ1-5 TRBV29-1 CSVVYRDGNQPQHF
. TRBJ2-1 TRBV4-1 CASSQDRDSPASYNEQFF
. TRBJ2-3 TRBV5-1 CASSLAPQGLAASAAQYF
. TRBJ1-5 TRBV28 CASTSRGTEAKHF
. TRBJ1-2 TRBV27 CASSPRDSYNYGYTF
. TRBJ2-7 TRBV9 CASTRGDSSNEQYF
few TRBJ1-3 TRBV4-1 CASSTPAGTGDYSGNTIYF
. TRBJ2-7 TRBV6-5 CASSYIGGYYEQYF
. TRBJ2-6 TRBV10-3 CAITADSGANVLTF
. TRBJ2-1 TRBV10-3 CAISRQGTDEQFF
. TRBJ2-1 TRBV6-6 CASSDRRAEQFF
. TRBJ1-1 TRBV4-2 CASSQGHVNAEAFF
. TRBJ1-2 TRBV28 CASSGGLFGQGGGYTF